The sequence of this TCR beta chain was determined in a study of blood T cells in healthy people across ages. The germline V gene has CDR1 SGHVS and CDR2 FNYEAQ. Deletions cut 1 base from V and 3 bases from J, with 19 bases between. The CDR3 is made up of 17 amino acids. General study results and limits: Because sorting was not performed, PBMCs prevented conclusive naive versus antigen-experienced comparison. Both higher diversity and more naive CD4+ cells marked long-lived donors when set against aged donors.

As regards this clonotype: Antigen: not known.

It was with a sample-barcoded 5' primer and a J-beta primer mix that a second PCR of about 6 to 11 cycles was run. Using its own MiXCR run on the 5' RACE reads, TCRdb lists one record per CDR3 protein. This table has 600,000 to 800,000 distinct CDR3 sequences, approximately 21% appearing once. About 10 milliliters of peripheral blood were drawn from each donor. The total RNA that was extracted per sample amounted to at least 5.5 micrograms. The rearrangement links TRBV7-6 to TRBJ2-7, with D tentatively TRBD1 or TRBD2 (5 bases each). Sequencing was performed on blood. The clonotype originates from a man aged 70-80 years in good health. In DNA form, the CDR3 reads TGTGCCAGCAGCTTAGAAGGGGCCGGGCGGAGGAGCTACGAGCAGTACTTC. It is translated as CASSLEGAGRRSYEQYF.